This T cell receptor beta chain stems from a study of cytomegalovirus exposure and HLA in healthy donors. Study-wide points: Specific recognition of CMV antigens was confirmed in vitro for a few chains (all CMV-associated). Prior analysis indicated that the majority of TCR beta V segments exhibited productivity approximately 90% or approximately 30% of the time.

Primers included in the PCR were 60 Vbeta and 13 Jbeta primers. The repertoire was sequenced with immunoSEQ multiplex PCR; TCRdb's copy has only in-frame clones and lacks some. This sample has roughly 160,000 clones, with 71% found just once. A single count supports this clone. Its matching antigen is unknown. Germline assignment: CDR1 MNHNS and CDR2 SASEGT. The CDR3 spans 13 residues. Trimming removed 2 bases at V and 3 bases at J, with 8 bases between. The sample consisted of PBMCs. V usage is TRBV6-1 and J usage is TRBJ2-7, with D perhaps TRBD1 (5 bases). The clonotype comes from a woman aged 30 to 39 in good health and CMV-seronegative. CDR3 DNA sequence: TGTGCCAGCAGTGAATTGCAGGGCTACGAGCAGTACTTC. It encodes CASSELQGYEQYF.